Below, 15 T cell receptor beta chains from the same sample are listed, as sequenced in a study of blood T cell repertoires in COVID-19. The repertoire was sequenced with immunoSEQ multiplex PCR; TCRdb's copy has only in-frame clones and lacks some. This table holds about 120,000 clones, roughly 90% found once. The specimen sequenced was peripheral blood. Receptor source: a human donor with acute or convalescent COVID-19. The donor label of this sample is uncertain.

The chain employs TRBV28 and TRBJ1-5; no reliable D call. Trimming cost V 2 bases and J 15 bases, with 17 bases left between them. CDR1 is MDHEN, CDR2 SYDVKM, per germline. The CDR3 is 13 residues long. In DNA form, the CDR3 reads TGTGCCAGCAGTTTAAACATCCCCCCGGGTCGGCATTTT. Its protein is CASSLNIPPGRHF.

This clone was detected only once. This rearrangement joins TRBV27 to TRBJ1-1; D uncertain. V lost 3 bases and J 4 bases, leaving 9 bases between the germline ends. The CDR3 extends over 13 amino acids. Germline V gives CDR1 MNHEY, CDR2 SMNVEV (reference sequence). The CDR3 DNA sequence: TGTGCCAGCAGTTTCCTTGGCGGCACTGAAGCTTTCTTT. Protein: CASSFLGGTEAFF.

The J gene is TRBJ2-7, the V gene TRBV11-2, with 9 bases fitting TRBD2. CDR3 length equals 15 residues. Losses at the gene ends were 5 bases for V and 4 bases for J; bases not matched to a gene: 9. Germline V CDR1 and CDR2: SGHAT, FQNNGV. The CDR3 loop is CASSPFRTSVYEQYF. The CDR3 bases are TGTGCCAGCAGCCCGTTCAGGACTAGCGTTTACGAGCAGTACTTC.

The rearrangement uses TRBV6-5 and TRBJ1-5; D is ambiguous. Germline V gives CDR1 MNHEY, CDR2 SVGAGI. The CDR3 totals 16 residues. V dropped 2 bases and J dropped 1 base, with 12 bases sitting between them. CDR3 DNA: TGTGCCAGCAGTTACCGCCGAGTTTCAAGCAATCAGCCCCAGCATTTT. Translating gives CASSYRRVSSNQPQHF.

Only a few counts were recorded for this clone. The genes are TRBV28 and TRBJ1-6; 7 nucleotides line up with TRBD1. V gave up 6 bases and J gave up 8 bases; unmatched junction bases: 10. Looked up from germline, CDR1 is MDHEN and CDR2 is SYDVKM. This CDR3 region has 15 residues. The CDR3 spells CASRTGTASYSPLHF. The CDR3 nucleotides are TGTGCCAGCAGGACCGGGACAGCATCATATTCACCCCTCCACTTT. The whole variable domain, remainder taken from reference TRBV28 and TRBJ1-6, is DVKVTQSSRYLVKRTGEKVFLECVQDMDHENMFWYRQDPGLGLRLIYFSYDVKMKEKGDIPEGYSVSREKKERFSLILESASTNQTSMYLCASRTGTASYSPLHFGNGTRLTVT.

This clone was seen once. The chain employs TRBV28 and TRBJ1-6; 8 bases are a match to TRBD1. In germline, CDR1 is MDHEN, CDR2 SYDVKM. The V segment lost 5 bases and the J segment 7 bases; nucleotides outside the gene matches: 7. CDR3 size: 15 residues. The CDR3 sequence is CASSPRQGWNSPLHF. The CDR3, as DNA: TGTGCCAGCAGTCCCCGACAGGGGTGGAATTCACCCCTCCACTTT.

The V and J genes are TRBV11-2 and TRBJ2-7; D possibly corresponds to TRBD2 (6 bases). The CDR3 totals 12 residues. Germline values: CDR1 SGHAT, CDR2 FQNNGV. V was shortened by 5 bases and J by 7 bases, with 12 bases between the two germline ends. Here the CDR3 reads CASSAGLLEQYF. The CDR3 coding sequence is TGTGCCAGCAGCGCGGGACTCCTGGAGCAGTACTTC.

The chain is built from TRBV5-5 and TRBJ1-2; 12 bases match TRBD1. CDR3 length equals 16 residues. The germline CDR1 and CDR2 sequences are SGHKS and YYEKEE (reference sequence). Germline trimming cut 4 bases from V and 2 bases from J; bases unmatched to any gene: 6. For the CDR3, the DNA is TGTGCCAGCAGCCAGGGACAGGGGGCGAAGAACTATGGCTACACCTTC. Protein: CASSQGQGAKNYGYTF.

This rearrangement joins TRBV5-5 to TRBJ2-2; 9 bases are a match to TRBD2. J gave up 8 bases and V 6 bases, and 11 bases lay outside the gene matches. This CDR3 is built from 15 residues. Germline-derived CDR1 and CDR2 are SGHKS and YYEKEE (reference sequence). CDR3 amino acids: CASTSKAGGAGELFF. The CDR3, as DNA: TGTGCCAGCACCTCGAAAGCGGGGGGAGCGGGGGAGCTGTTTTTT.

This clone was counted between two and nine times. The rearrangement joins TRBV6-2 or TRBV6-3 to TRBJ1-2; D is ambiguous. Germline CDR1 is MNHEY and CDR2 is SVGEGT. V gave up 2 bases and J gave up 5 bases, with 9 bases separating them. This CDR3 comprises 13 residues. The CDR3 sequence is CASSYQGGYGYTF. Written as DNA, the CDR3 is TGTGCCAGCAGTTACCAAGGAGGGTATGGCTACACCTTC.

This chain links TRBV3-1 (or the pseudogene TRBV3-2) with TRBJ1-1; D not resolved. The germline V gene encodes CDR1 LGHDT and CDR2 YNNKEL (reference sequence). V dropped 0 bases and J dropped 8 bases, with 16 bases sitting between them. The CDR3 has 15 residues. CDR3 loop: CASSQELRSRSEAFF. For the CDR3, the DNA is TGTGCCAGCAGCCAAGAACTACGATCTCGGTCAGAAGCTTTCTTT.

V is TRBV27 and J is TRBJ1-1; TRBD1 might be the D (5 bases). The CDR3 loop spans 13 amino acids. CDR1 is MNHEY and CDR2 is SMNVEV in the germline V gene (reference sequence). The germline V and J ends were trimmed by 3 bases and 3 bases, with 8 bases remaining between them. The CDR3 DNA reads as TGTGCCAGCAGTTTCCGCAGGGACACTGAAGCTTTCTTT. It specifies CASSFRRDTEAFF.

CDR3 sequence reads: CASSLYGEAFF. Here the CDR3 DNA reads TGTGCCAGCAGTTTATACGGTGAAGCTTTCTTT. V is TRBV28 and J is TRBJ1-1; D remains unclear. V lost 1 base and J lost 7, with 4 bases in between. Germline lookup yields CDR1 MDHEN and CDR2 SYDVKM. The CDR3 consists of 11 residues. Based on the CDR3 plus reference TRBV28 and TRBJ1-1, the full variable domain is DVKVTQSSRYLVKRTGEKVFLECVQDMDHENMFWYRQDPGLGLRLIYFSYDVKMKEKGDIPEGYSVSREKKERFSLILESASTNQTSMYLCASSLYGEAFFGQGTRLTVV.

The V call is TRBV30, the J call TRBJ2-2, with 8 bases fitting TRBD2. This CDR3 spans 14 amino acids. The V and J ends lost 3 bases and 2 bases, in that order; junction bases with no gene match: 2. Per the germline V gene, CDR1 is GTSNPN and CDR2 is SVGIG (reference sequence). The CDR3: CAWRLAANTGELFF. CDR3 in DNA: TGTGCCTGGAGACTAGCGGCTAACACCGGGGAGCTGTTTTTT.

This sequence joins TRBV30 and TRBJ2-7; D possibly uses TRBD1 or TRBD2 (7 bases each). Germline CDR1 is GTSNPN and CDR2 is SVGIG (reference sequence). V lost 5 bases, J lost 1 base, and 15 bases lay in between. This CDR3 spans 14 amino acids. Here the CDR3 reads CAWGGDSRSYEQYF. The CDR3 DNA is TGTGCCTGGGGGGGGGACAGCCGATCCTACGAGCAGTACTTC.